Listed below are T cell receptor beta chains from one sample, sequenced in a study of PD-1 blockade in classical Hodgkin lymphoma. The assay was immunoSEQ multiplex PCR, and TCRdb's table has in-frame clones only and misses some. The repertoire holds some 22,000 clones, about 70% seen once, with 19% in the top ten. Material: peripheral blood mononuclear cells (PBMCs), obtained before the fourth cycle of nivolumab. The receptor set was obtained from a human donor with classical Hodgkin lymphoma. Each CDR3 is given with its conserved first and last residue. D genes are given only for firm matches. Clone size is not always given. Where it is, it says once, few, many or a class for expanded clones.

d_call	v_call	j_call	clone_size	cdr3_nt	cdr3_aa
-	TRBV29-1	TRBJ1-1	-	TGCAGCGTCAACCATTATCGGATGAACACTGAAGCTTTCTTT	CSVNHYRMNTEAFF
TRBD1	TRBV6-6	TRBJ2-5	-	TGTGCCAGCAGTTCCGGGACAGGGTTTGGGACCCAGTACTTC	CASSSGTGFGTQYF
-	TRBV29-1	TRBJ2-7	-	TGCAGCGTAGCCGATAATAGGGAGCAGTACTTC	CSVADNREQYF
-	TRBV29-1	TRBJ2-7	few	TGCAGCGTTGTGTCTAGTCGCTACGAGCAGTACTTC	CSVVSSRYEQYF
TRBD1	TRBV5-1	TRBJ1-1	-	TGCGCCAGCAGCCAGACAGGGGGGAGCACTGAAGCTTTCTTT	CASSQTGGSTEAFF
-	TRBV19	TRBJ2-5	-	TGTGCCAGTAGGGGCTCGGGGACCCAAGAGACCCAGTACTTC	CASRGSGTQETQYF
TRBD2	TRBV28	TRBJ2-7	-	TGTGCCAGCATCAAGGAGCGGGAACGGGTCGGGGGATATTACGAGCAGTACTTC	CASIKERERVGGYYEQYF
-	TRBV27	TRBJ2-2	-	TGTGCCAGCACTAGCGATCCCACCGGGGAGCTGTTTTTT	CASTSDPTGELFF
-	TRBV27	TRBJ2-7	once	TGTGCCACCTGGGACCCTCCAGGCGAGCAGTACTTC	CATWDPPGEQYF
-	TRBV19	TRBJ2-1	-	TGTGCCAGCGCAGAAACCTCCTACAATGAGCAGTTCTTC	CASAETSYNEQFF
TRBD2	TRBV4-1	TRBJ2-1	-	TGCGCCAGCAGCCAAGAGGCGGGAGTCCCCTACAATGAGCAGTTCTTC	CASSQEAGVPYNEQFF
-	TRBV5-4	TRBJ2-7	-	TGTGCCAGCAGCTTGCGGTCCCTATCCCCCCTCGAGCAGTACTTC	CASSLRSLSPLEQYF
-	TRBV5-1	TRBJ2-1	once	TGCGCCAGCAGCCCCGGGAGCAACGTCTACAATGAGCAGTTCTTC	CASSPGSNVYNEQFF
-	TRBV27	TRBJ1-5	-	TGTGCCAGCAGTTCAGCAGGGCCCCGTAGCAATCAGCCCCAGCATTTT	CASSSAGPRSNQPQHF
-	TRBV10-3	TRBJ2-1	-	TGTGCCATCAGTCTGATGGGGGATGTGAATGAGCAGTTCTTC	CAISLMGDVNEQFF
-	TRBV2	TRBJ1-2	-	TGTGCCAGCAGCGCACAGGGCGGGATCGGCTACACCTTC	CASSAQGGIGYTF
TRBD1	TRBV18	TRBJ1-4	-	TGTGCCAGCTCACCTCGGGGACAGGGGACTGAAAAACTGTTTTTT	CASSPRGQGTEKLFF
-	TRBV27	TRBJ2-7	few	TGTGCCAGCAGTTTTTCGGGACTCTCCTACGAGCAGTACTTC	CASSFSGLSYEQYF
TRBD1	TRBV10-3	TRBJ2-7	-	TGTGCCATCAGTCGGGGGACAGGGGTGTCCCACGAGCAGTACTTC	CAISRGTGVSHEQYF
TRBD2	TRBV30	TRBJ2-7	-	TGTGCCTGGAGTGTCACTAGCGGGAGGCCTAGCTCCTACGAGCAGTACTTC	CAWSVTSGRPSSYEQYF
-	TRBV18	TRBJ2-7	-	TGTGCCAGCTCACCAGGGGGCTCCAGCTCCTACGAGCAGTACTTC	CASSPGGSSSYEQYF
TRBD2	TRBV7-9	TRBJ2-1	once	TGTGCCAGCAAAATACTAGCGGGAGTAGGCAATGAGCAGTTCTTC	CASKILAGVGNEQFF
-	TRBV7-9	TRBJ2-1	-	TGTGCCAGCAGCTTACGTAGGGTAGTGGCTCAGGGTGAGCAGTTCTTC	CASSLRRVVAQGEQFF
TRBD1	TRBV6-6	TRBJ2-7	-	TGTGCCAGCTTCCGGGACAGCTCCTACGAGCAGTACTTC	CASFRDSSYEQYF
TRBD1	TRBV10-3	TRBJ2-1	-	TGTGCCATCCAGGGGGCCTACCCCAATGAGCAGTTCTTC	CAIQGAYPNEQFF
-	TRBV19	TRBJ2-1	-	TGTGCCAGTAGTACGGGGTTCTACAATGAGCAGTTCTTC	CASSTGFYNEQFF
-	TRBV30	TRBJ2-3	-	TGTGCCTGGAATAGTATTACTAGCACAGATACGCAGTATTTT	CAWNSITSTDTQYF
TRBD2	TRBV11-2	TRBJ2-3	-	TGTGCCAGCAGCCTCCGACTAGCGGGAGTTGTCGGCACAGATACGCAGTATTTT	CASSLRLAGVVGTDTQYF
TRBD2	TRBV27	TRBJ2-7	-	TGTGCCAGCAGGACTAGCGGGAGGACCGAGCAGTACTTC	CASRTSGRTEQYF
-	TRBV5-1	TRBJ2-3	-	TGCGCCAGCAGCCTTCGAACCCGCACAGATACGCAGTATTTT	CASSLRTRTDTQYF
-	TRBV5-1	TRBJ2-7	-	TGCGCCAGCAGCTTGGTCCCGGGGACCTACTACGAGCAGTACTTC	CASSLVPGTYYEQYF
TRBD1	TRBV27	TRBJ2-7	-	TGTGCCAGCAGTTTATCGACGACAGGGGGTCGGAACGAGCAGTACTTC	CASSLSTTGGRNEQYF
-	TRBV27	TRBJ1-1	-	TGTGCCAGCAGTTCTCATGGAGGAAGAACTGAAGCTTTCTTT	CASSSHGGRTEAFF
TRBD2	TRBV7-9	TRBJ2-1	-	TGTGCCAGCATGAGGACTAGCGGAGACAATGAGCAGTTCTTC	CASMRTSGDNEQFF
-	TRBV27	TRBJ2-7	few	TGTGCCAGCAGTTTACAGGGAGGGGGCGGCGACGAGCAGTACTTC	CASSLQGGGGDEQYF
-	TRBV14	TRBJ2-2	-	TGTGCCAGCAGTCTAGCCCTTAACACCGGGGAGCTGTTTTTT	CASSLALNTGELFF
-	TRBV15	TRBJ2-1	-	TGTGCCACCAGCAGAGATCGGCGCAGGGGATCAATAGTTCGGGATGAGCAGTTCTTC	CATSRDRRRGSIVRDEQFF
TRBD2	TRBV27	TRBJ2-1	-	TGTGCCAGCAGTCCCGGGACTAGCCGGGGCCTTCTACAGAATGAGCAGTTCTTC	CASSPGTSRGLLQNEQFF
TRBD2	TRBV6-6	TRBJ2-5	once	TGTGCCAGCAGGGCCGTAGCGGGAGGTGGAGAGACCCAGTACTTC	CASRAVAGGGETQYF
-	TRBV10-1	TRBJ2-1	-	TGCGCCAGCAGTGAAATTTGGGACACGAGCTCCTACAATGAGCAGTTCTTC	CASSEIWDTSSYNEQFF